This TCR beta chain was obtained from a study of cytomegalovirus exposure and HLA in healthy donors. This CDR3 has 15 residues. The ends were cut back, 6 bases at V and 4 bases at J, with 17 bases in the middle. Germline CDR1 and CDR2: MNHEY and SVGAGI. Primers for the PCR totalled 60 Vbeta and 13 Jbeta. Method: immunoSEQ multiplex PCR; TCRdb's copy keeps in-frame clones and lacks some. Of some 120,000 clones listed, roughly 80% are singletons. Sequencing was performed on PBMCs. This receptor was obtained from a female donor in good health and CMV-seronegative. This chain joins TRBV6-5 and TRBJ2-3; D gene uncertain. The CDR3 is CASRQAVSGPDTQYF. CDR3 DNA: TGTGCCAGCAGGCAGGCAGTATCTGGCCCAGATACGCAGTATTTT.